This T cell receptor beta chain was recovered during a study of CD8+ T cells in alopecia areata. Notes on the study in general: While patients received tofacitinib, many expanded lesional clones remained present in scalp and blood. Scalp clonality decreased significantly with tofacitinib, and so did expanded CD8+ clones among the top 100.

Treatment here: oral pan-JAK inhibitor, 5-10 mg twice daily. Isolated RNA was reverse transcribed into cDNA used as the sequencing template. The assay was immunoSEQ multiplex PCR, and TCRdb's table has in-frame clones only and misses some. Of some 200,000 clones listed, more than 45% were seen once; the top ten hold around 1.5%. Regarding this clone: The antigen is not known.

This sequence was found in a human donor with alopecia areata. Sequencing was performed on CD4+ T cells sorted from blood, taken at week 4, from a patient treated with tofacitinib.

CDR3 in amino acids: CAWISTNYGYTF. CDR3 bases: TGTGCCTGGATCTCGACGAACTATGGCTACACCTTC. The genes are TRBV30 and TRBJ1-2; no reliable D call. From germline, CDR1 is GTSNPN and CDR2 SVGIG (reference sequence). V gave up 4 bases and J gave up 2 bases, with 8 bases separating them. This CDR3 comprises 12 residues.